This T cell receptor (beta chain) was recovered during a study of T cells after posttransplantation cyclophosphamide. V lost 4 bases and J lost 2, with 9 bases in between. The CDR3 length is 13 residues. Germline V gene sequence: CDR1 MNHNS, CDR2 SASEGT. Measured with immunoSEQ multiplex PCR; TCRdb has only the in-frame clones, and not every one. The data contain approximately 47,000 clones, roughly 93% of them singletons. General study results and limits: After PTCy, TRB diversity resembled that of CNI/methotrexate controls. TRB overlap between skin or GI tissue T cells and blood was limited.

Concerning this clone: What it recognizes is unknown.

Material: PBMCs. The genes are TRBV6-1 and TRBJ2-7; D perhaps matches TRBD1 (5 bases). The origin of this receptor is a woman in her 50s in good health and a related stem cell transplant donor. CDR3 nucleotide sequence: TGTGCCAGCAGTGGGAGACAGACCTACGAGCAGTACTTC. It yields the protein CASSGRQTYEQYF.